What follows describes a single TCR beta chain. Its target is unknown. Per sample, about 10^5 TCR templates underwent assay. TCRdb keeps only in-frame clones here, not all; method: immunoSEQ multiplex PCR. Among tens of thousands of clones listed, about 96% were seen once. The entry originates in a study of siplizumab effects on memory and regulatory T cells. Study observations and caveats: Proliferating Tregs from siplizumab cultures lacked functional confirmation of suppression.

CDR1 SGHAT and CDR2 FQNNGV come from the germline V gene. This CDR3 comprises 15 residues. V lost 0 bases to trimming and J lost 8 bases; unmatched junction nucleotides: 8. The gene calls are TRBV11-2 and TRBJ1-1; TRBD1 matches at 8 bases. The receptor's source is a human donor in good health. The sequencing input was naive CD4+ T cells sorted from blood. CDR3 loop: CASSLDRGQGWEAFF. The CDR3 DNA is TGTGCCAGCAGCTTAGATCGCGGACAGGGATGGGAAGCTTTCTTT. Full variable domain (missing parts from reference TRBV11-2 and TRBJ1-1): EAGVAQSPRYKIIEKRQSVAFWCNPISGHATLYWYQQILGQGPKLLIQFQNNGVVDDSQLPKDRFSAERLKGVDSTLKIQPAKLEDSAVYLCASSLDRGQGWEAFFGQGTRLTVV.